The clone carrying this T cell receptor (beta chain) was observed a handful of times. This record belongs to a study of T-cell memory formation after mild COVID-19. TCRdb reprocessed the 5' RACE reads with MiXCR, giving one entry per CDR3 protein. The table records under 250,000 distinct CDR3 sequences, 25% to 35% of them present only once. V gave up 0 bases and J gave up 3 bases; unmatched junction bases: 4. Germline CDR1 and CDR2: SGHRS and YFSETQ. The CDR3 covers 15 residues. This TCR derives from an adult woman who had mild COVID-19 (a few samples of this study predate the infection). Cell type and time point are not known. The chain carries TRBV5-1 and TRBJ2-7; 9 bases line up with TRBD1. Sequenced: PBMCs or a T cell subset sorted from them (not recorded which). CDR3 amino acids: CASSLVRTGVYEQYF. Here the CDR3 DNA reads TGCGCCAGCAGCTTGGTCAGGACAGGGGTCTACGAGCAGTACTTC.